This entry is about one T cell receptor (beta chain). The sample originates from a study of blood T cell repertoires in COVID-19. Study as a whole: The United States, Italy and Spain were the sources of the acute and convalescent COVID-19 samples. Sample material is recorded as cDNA or gDNA derived from T cells, B-cell-depleted T cells, or PBMCs.

As processed by the authors: Quantification of nucleated cells was approximated via reference gene primer amplification. This table comes from immunoSEQ multiplex PCR, and its TCRdb copy is limited to in-frame clones, with some not included. The V and J calls and clone size are taken from that table; D and trimming were inferred from the DNA. The sample holds roughly 20,000 clones; about 85% are singletons and the top ten take 10% to 11%. V gave up 4 bases and J gave up 5 bases; unmatched junction bases: 8. The CDR3 extends over 16 amino acids. In germline, CDR1 is LGHDT, CDR2 YNNKEL (reference sequence).

V usage is TRBV3-1 (or the pseudogene TRBV3-2) and J usage is TRBJ1-6, with TRBD1 matching over 7 bases. This TCR was sampled from a human donor in a cohort sampled during active COVID-19. Sequenced sample: peripheral blood. CDR3 sequence reads: CASSLTTGLNNSPLHF. The CDR3 DNA reads as TGTGCCAGCAGCCTAACGACAGGGTTAAATAATTCACCCCTCCACTTT.